One sample yielded the 23 T cell receptor beta chains listed below, sequenced in a study of CD8+ T cells in alopecia areata. Extracted RNA was reverse transcribed, and the resulting cDNA served as sequencing template. Assay: immunoSEQ multiplex PCR; the TCRdb copy retains only in-frame clones and omits some. The table shows approximately 140,000 clones, with around 86% occurring only once. Treatment indicated: oral pan-JAK inhibitor, 5-10 mg twice daily. This specimen consisted of CD8+ T cells sorted from blood, obtained at week 4, from a patient treated with tofacitinib. The receptors were gathered from a human donor with alopecia areata.

The chain has TRBV9 and TRBJ2-3; D perhaps matches TRBD1 (6 bases). V was pared by 3 bases and J by 2 bases, with 13 bases between. The CDR3 extends over 15 amino acids. Germline loops: CDR1 SGDLS, CDR2 YYNGEE. The CDR3 sequence is CASSATGTHTDTQYF. The CDR3 coding sequence is TGTGCCAGCAGCGCGACAGGAACTCACACAGATACGCAGTATTTT.

CDR3 residues: CSVVPKYTYEQYF. DNA of the CDR3: TGCAGCGTTGTTCCGAAATACACCTACGAGCAGTACTTC. This chain connects TRBV29-1 to TRBJ2-7; D not resolved. The CDR3 has 13 amino acids. Germline CDR1 is SQVTM and CDR2 is ANQGSEA. V was trimmed by 4 bases and J by 2 bases, leaving 12 bases between them.

The V gene is TRBV5-4, the J gene TRBJ2-3, with D possibly being TRBD2 (5 bases). The CDR3 consists of 15 residues. With 0 bases removed from V and 3 bases from J, the gap between germline ends came to 11 bases. Germline V CDR1 and CDR2: SGHNT, YYREEE (reference sequence). The CDR3 region is CASSLGTLETDTQYF. CDR3 coding DNA: TGTGCCAGCAGCTTGGGGACTCTCGAAACAGATACGCAGTATTTT.

This clone has a handful of counts. The chain is built from TRBV9 and TRBJ2-3; 9 bases map to TRBD2. Germline lookup yields CDR1 SGDLS and CDR2 YYNGEE. V lost 3 bases to trimming and J lost 3 bases; unmatched junction nucleotides: 5. The CDR3 runs to 15 residues. The CDR3 DNA sequence: TGTGCCAGCAGCGGCGGGGGGGCCGGGACAGATACGCAGTATTTT. The encoded protein is CASSGGGAGTDTQYF.

The rearrangement links TRBV7-9 to TRBJ1-1; D not resolved. V lost 1 base, J lost 3 bases, and 9 bases lay in between. CDR1 is SEHNR, CDR2 FQNEAQ, per germline (reference sequence). This CDR3 contains 14 residues. CDR3 amino acids: CASSLELGDTEAFF. In DNA, the CDR3 is TGTGCCAGCAGCTTAGAGCTTGGGGACACTGAAGCTTTCTTT.

The chain combines TRBV5-6 with TRBJ1-2; 7 positions match TRBD1. CDR1 is SGHDT and CDR2 is YYEEEE in the germline V gene. Germline trimming cut 4 bases from V and 4 bases from J; bases unmatched to any gene: 10. The CDR3 length is 15 residues. The CDR3 DNA is TGTGCCAGCAGCACTGCAGGGGGAGAAGTCTATGGCTACACCTTC. Protein sequence: CASSTAGGEVYGYTF.

The genes are TRBV6-5 and TRBJ2-1; the match to TRBD2 covers 12 bases. This CDR3 has 15 residues. Germline V gives CDR1 MNHEY, CDR2 SVGAGI. J lost 6 bases, V lost 6 bases, and 6 bases had no gene match. CDR3 protein: CASSLPLAGGNEQFF. DNA for the CDR3: TGTGCCAGCAGCTTACCACTAGCGGGAGGCAATGAGCAGTTCTTC.

As concerns this clone: The sample has other DNA sequences that encode this CDR3 too. V usage is TRBV4-1 and J usage is TRBJ2-5; TRBD1 matches at 8 bases. J was trimmed by 3 bases and V by 4 bases; bases with no gene match: 4. The CDR3 covers 14 residues. Germline assignment: CDR1 MGHRA and CDR2 YSYEKL. This chain's CDR3 is CASSPGQGEETQYF. The CDR3 DNA reads as TGCGCCAGCAGCCCTGGACAGGGAGAAGAGACCCAGTACTTC.

J is TRBJ2-3 and V is TRBV30; possible D gene TRBD2, 7 bases. Germline V lookup: CDR1 GTSNPN, CDR2 SVGIG (reference sequence). This CDR3 spans 16 amino acids. V dropped 4 bases and J dropped 2 bases, with 19 bases sitting between them. The DNA of the CDR3 is TGTGCCTGGACCGGGTGGACAGCGGGGACCACAGATACGCAGTATTTT. It is translated as CAWTGWTAGTTDTQYF.

The J gene is TRBJ2-6, the V gene TRBV19; perhaps TRBD2 as D (6 bases). Trimming pared 6 bases from V and 0 bases from J, leaving 18 bases between. Germline V gives CDR1 LNHDA, CDR2 SQIVND (reference sequence). This CDR3 has 18 residues. This CDR3 is CASSNWVLASSGANVLTF. For the CDR3, the DNA is TGTGCCAGTAGCAACTGGGTGCTAGCGAGCTCTGGGGCCAACGTCCTGACTTTC.

The chain has TRBV29-1 and TRBJ2-3, with 9 nucleotides matching TRBD2. Trimming removed 7 bases from V and 3 bases from J; junction bases left unmatched: 5. This CDR3 comprises 13 residues. CDR1 is SQVTM, CDR2 ANQGSEA, per germline. CDR3 coding DNA: TGCAGCGCCTTAGCGGGAGAGACAGATACGCAGTATTTT. This translates into CSALAGETDTQYF.

This rearrangement joins TRBV7-9 to TRBJ2-3, with TRBD1 identical over 7 bases. The junction had 2 bases not matched to a gene; V was cut back by 5 bases and J by 3 bases. The length of the CDR3 is 13 residues. In germline, CDR1 is SEHNR, CDR2 FQNEAQ (reference sequence). CDR3 residues: CASSQQGTDTQYF. In DNA, the CDR3 is TGTGCCAGCAGCCAACAGGGGACAGATACGCAGTATTTT.

This rearrangement joins TRBV6-1 to TRBJ2-1; TRBD1 is a possible D gene (6 bases). Trimming removed 1 base at V and 6 bases at J, with 22 bases between. Germline V gene data show CDR1 as MNHNS and CDR2 as SASEGT. CDR3 length: 18 amino acids. The CDR3 nucleotides read TGTGCCAGCAGTGAAGGACGAACAGGGAACAGTTATGGCAATGAGCAGTTCTTC. Amino acids: CASSEGRTGNSYGNEQFF.

This clone has a single count. This chain uses TRBV27 with TRBJ2-2, with TRBD1 matching 8 bases. Germline V gene data show CDR1 as MNHEY and CDR2 as SMNVEV (reference sequence). The CDR3 runs to 13 residues. V trimming: 4 bases; J trimming: 6 bases; junction bases outside the gene matches: 1. The CDR3 here is CASSSTGAGELFF. DNA for the CDR3: TGTGCCAGCAGTTCGACAGGGGCCGGGGAGCTGTTTTTT.

The chain joins TRBV11-2 to TRBJ1-2, with D tentatively TRBD1 (6 bases). CDR1 is SGHAT and CDR2 is FQNNGV in the germline V gene. The CDR3 covers 15 residues. V lost 7 bases, J lost 4 bases, and 19 bases lay in between. The DNA of the CDR3 is TGTGCCAGCACCCCCTCGACAGGCCTTCTCTATGGCTACACCTTC. The encoded protein is CASTPSTGLLYGYTF.

This chain connects TRBV7-6 to TRBJ2-7; TRBD1 might be the D (6 bases). V was pared by 1 base and J by 5 bases, with 18 bases between. The CDR3 runs 16 residues. Germline CDR1 and CDR2: SGHVS and FNYEAQ. This CDR3 reads CASSLGAPGAGDEQYF. CDR3 nucleotides: TGTGCCAGCAGCTTAGGAGCCCCCGGGGCAGGGGACGAGCAGTACTTC.

V usage is TRBV2 and J usage is TRBJ1-1, with a weak D call TRBD1 (6 bases). This CDR3 is built from 16 residues. Trimming removed 0 bases at V and 4 bases at J, with 15 bases between. Germline V gene data show CDR1 as SNHLY and CDR2 as FYNNEI. For the CDR3, the DNA is TGTGCCAGCAGTGAAGCGTCTAGGGGGGGAGGCACTGAAGCTTTCTTT. It codes for CASSEASRGGGTEAFF.

This clone is a singleton in its sample. The chain uses TRBV5-5 and TRBJ1-5; the D is unclear. The V end lost 4 bases, the J end lost 1 base, and 9 bases lay between the germline ends. CDR1 and CDR2 (germline): SGHKS, YYEKEE (reference sequence). The CDR3 totals 14 residues. In nucleotides, the CDR3 is TGTGCCAGCAGCGTCGGGGTAAGCAATCAGCCCCAGCATTTT. It specifies CASSVGVSNQPQHF.

CDR3 amino acids: CSVEGVGRSYNEQFF. Written as DNA, the CDR3 is TGCAGCGTTGAAGGGGTCGGCAGGTCCTACAATGAGCAGTTCTTC. V and J are TRBV29-1 and TRBJ2-1; D remains unclear. V shed 1 base and J shed 1 base, with 11 bases lying between them. CDR3 length: 15 amino acids. Per the germline V gene, CDR1 is SQVTM and CDR2 is ANQGSEA.

The chain joins TRBV14 to TRBJ1-2, with D maybe TRBD1 (5 bases). V lost 2 bases and J 0 bases, leaving 10 bases between the germline ends. The CDR3 totals 15 residues. Germline V gene data show CDR1 as SGHDN and CDR2 as FVKESK. Here the CDR3 DNA reads TGTGCCAGCAGCCAAACTCAGGGAGCTAACTATGGCTACACCTTC. Translating it yields CASSQTQGANYGYTF.

V usage is TRBV19 and J usage is TRBJ2-3; either TRBD1 or TRBD2 may supply D (5 bases each). Trimming stripped 5 bases from V and 0 bases from J, with 9 bases between. The CDR3 is 14 amino acids. The germline gives CDR1 LNHDA, CDR2 SQIVND (reference sequence). For the CDR3, the DNA is TGTGCCAGTAGTCAGGGCGGGAGCACAGATACGCAGTATTTT. Encoded protein: CASSQGGSTDTQYF.

This clone was observed a handful of times. The chain couples TRBV7-3 to TRBJ2-1; 12 bases line up with TRBD1. Germline V CDR1 and CDR2: SGHTA, FQGTGA. V was pared by 5 bases and J by 10 bases, with 9 bases of the junction left unmatched. CDR3 length equals 15 residues. The CDR3 region is CASSRDRGLLGEQFF. The CDR3 DNA reads as TGTGCCAGCAGCCGGGACAGGGGGCTTCTTGGGGAGCAGTTCTTC. Using reference TRBV7-3 and TRBJ2-1 for the parts outside the CDR3, the full variable domain is GAGVSQTPSNKVTEKGKYVELRCDPISGHTALYWYRQSLGQGPEFLIYFQGTGAADDSGLPNDRFFAVRPEGSVSTLKIQRTERGDSAVYLCASSRDRGLLGEQFFGPGTRLTVL.

This chain uses TRBV6-5 with TRBJ2-1, with D maybe TRBD2 (6 bases). Between the trimmed V and J ends, which lost 0 bases and 7 bases, there was a span of 16 bases. This CDR3 has 16 amino acids. Germline V gene sequence: CDR1 MNHEY, CDR2 SVGAGI. CDR3 sequence: CASSYSIFGRENEQFF. In DNA form, the CDR3 reads TGTGCCAGCAGTTACTCGATATTCGGGAGAGAGAATGAGCAGTTCTTC.